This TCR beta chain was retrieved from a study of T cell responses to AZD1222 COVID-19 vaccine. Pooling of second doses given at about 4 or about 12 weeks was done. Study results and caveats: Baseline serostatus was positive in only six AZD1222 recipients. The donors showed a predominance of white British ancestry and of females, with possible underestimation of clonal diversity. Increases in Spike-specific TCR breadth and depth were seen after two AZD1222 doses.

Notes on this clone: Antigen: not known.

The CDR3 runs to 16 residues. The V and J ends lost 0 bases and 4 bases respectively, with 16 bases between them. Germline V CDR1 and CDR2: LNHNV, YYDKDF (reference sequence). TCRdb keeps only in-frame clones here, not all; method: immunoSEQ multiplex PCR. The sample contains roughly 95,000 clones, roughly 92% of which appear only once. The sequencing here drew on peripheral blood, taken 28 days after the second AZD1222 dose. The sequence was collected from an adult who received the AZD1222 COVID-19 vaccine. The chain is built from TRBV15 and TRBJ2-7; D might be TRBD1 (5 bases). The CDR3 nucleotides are TGTGCCACCAGCAGAGATCGATTAGGCAGGGCTTACGAGCAGTACTTC. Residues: CATSRDRLGRAYEQYF.